Listed below are T cell receptor beta chains from one sample, sequenced in a study of graft-versus-host responses after intestinal transplantation. Profiling relied on immunoSEQ multiplex PCR, and the TCRdb table lists in-frame clones only, not all of them. The sample comprises about 94,000 clones, 90% to 95% of which are singletons, and 0.5% rests with the top ten. For these receptors, no antigen is known. Sequenced here: unstimulated CD8+ T cells sorted from spleen or lymph node cells, sampled before intestinal transplant. These receptors were obtained from a human donor who received an intestinal transplant. Each CDR3 is given with its conserved first and last residue. The D gene is left open where the match is weak. Size values are once, few and many counts, or a class for expanded clones, and some rows have none.

clone_size	v_call	j_call	d_call	cdr3_aa	cdr3_nt
.	TRBV19	TRBJ1-5	TRBD1	CASSTGWDRVSNQPQHF	TGTGCCAGTAGTACTGGATGGGACAGGGTCAGCAATCAGCCCCAGCATTTT
.	TRBV11-3	TRBJ2-1	.	CASSFQGPEQFF	TGTGCCAGCAGCTTTCAGGGGCCCGAGCAGTTCTTC
.	TRBV4-1	TRBJ1-3	TRBD1	CASSPGTGYGNTIYF	TGCGCCAGCAGCCCGGGGACAGGGTATGGAAACACCATATATTTT
.	TRBV19	TRBJ2-1	TRBD1	CASHPGTGGVNSQFF	TGTGCCAGTCACCCCGGGACAGGGGGTGTTAATTCTCAGTTCTTC
.	TRBV10-1	TRBJ2-3	.	CAGRNHTDTQYF	TGCGCCGGGCGCAACCACACAGATACGCAGTATTTT
.	TRBV7-9	TRBJ2-7	.	CASSEVGASYEQYF	TGTGCCAGCAGCGAAGTAGGGGCGTCCTACGAGCAGTACTTC
.	TRBV9	TRBJ1-1	.	CASSVAPENTEAFF	TGTGCCAGCAGCGTAGCCCCAGAGAACACTGAAGCTTTCTTT
once	TRBV4-2	TRBJ2-2	.	CASSQTGGEGTGELFF	TGTGCCAGCAGCCAAACAGGGGGGGAGGGGACCGGGGAGCTGTTTTTT
.	TRBV4-3	TRBJ1-5	TRBD1	CASSQDHGDGQGFYQPQHF	TGCGCCAGCAGCCAAGACCACGGGGACGGACAGGGGTTTTATCAGCCCCAGCATTTT
.	TRBV19	TRBJ2-7	TRBD2	CASSHSGSGSYEQYF	TGTGCCAGTAGTCATAGCGGGAGCGGGTCCTACGAGCAGTACTTC
.	TRBV6-1	TRBJ2-7	.	CASRPGANYEQYF	TGTGCCAGCAGGCCAGGGGCTAACTACGAGCAGTACTTC
.	TRBV5-6	TRBJ2-7	.	CASSQGQPYEQYF	TGTGCCAGCAGCCAGGGACAACCCTACGAGCAGTACTTC
.	TRBV5-4	TRBJ2-5	TRBD1	CASRVQGAGETQYF	TGTGCCAGCAGAGTACAGGGGGCGGGAGAGACCCAGTACTTC
once	TRBV6-1	TRBJ2-1	TRBD1	CASSDQGQVANEQFF	TGTGCCAGCAGTGATCAGGGACAGGTAGCCAATGAGCAGTTCTTC
.	TRBV5-1	TRBJ2-1	.	CASSFESINYNEQFF	TGCGCCAGCAGCTTCGAGAGCATCAACTACAATGAGCAGTTCTTC
once	TRBV19	TRBJ1-5	TRBD1	CASTPGQGNQPQHF	TGTGCCAGTACCCCGGGACAGGGCAATCAGCCCCAGCATTTT
.	TRBV6-4	TRBJ2-1	TRBD2	CASSKTSGRGDEQFF	TGTGCCAGCAGTAAGACTAGCGGGAGGGGAGATGAGCAGTTCTTC
.	TRBV27	TRBJ2-1	TRBD1	CASWAGTDNYNEQFF	TGTGCCAGCTGGGCCGGGACAGACAACTACAATGAGCAGTTCTTC
.	TRBV2	TRBJ1-2	.	CASNPRMVPGGYTF	TGTGCCTCCAATCCGAGGATGGTTCCGGGTGGCTACACCTTC
many	TRBV6-1	TRBJ1-5	.	CASSQIGVNQPQHF	TGTGCCAGCAGTCAGATCGGGGTCAATCAGCCCCAGCATTTT
.	TRBV27	TRBJ2-7	TRBD2	CASSLSGGGAHEQYF	TGTGCCAGCAGTTTATCGGGCGGGGGGGCCCACGAGCAGTACTTC
.	TRBV7-2	TRBJ2-7	.	CASSSYRVSYEQYF	TGTGCCAGCAGCTCCTACAGGGTCTCCTACGAGCAGTACTTC
.	TRBV6-1	TRBJ2-7	.	CASSEGQGEQYF	TGTGCCAGCAGTGAAGGGCAGGGCGAGCAGTACTTC
.	TRBV7-9	TRBJ2-7	TRBD1	CASSQTGDEQYF	TGTGCCAGCAGCCAGACAGGGGACGAGCAGTACTTC
.	TRBV6-1	TRBJ1-6	.	CASSSGSPLHF	TGTGCCAGCAGTTCAGGGTCACCCCTCCACTTT
.	TRBV19	TRBJ1-2	.	CASSYGTTDYGYTF	TGTGCCAGTAGTTACGGGACAACTGACTATGGCTACACCTTC
.	TRBV4-2	TRBJ2-1	TRBD1	CASSFSRGQSQEQFF	TGTGCCAGCAGCTTCAGCAGGGGGCAGTCACAGGAGCAGTTCTTC
.	TRBV2	TRBJ1-2	.	CASSGYRGTTYGYTF	TGTGCCAGCAGTGGCTATCGGGGAACTACCTATGGCTACACCTTC
once	TRBV4-1	TRBJ2-7	TRBD2	CASSQVGAGGSYEQYF	TGCGCCAGCAGCCAAGTTGGAGCGGGAGGATCCTACGAGCAGTACTTC
.	TRBV7-9	TRBJ2-7	TRBD1	CASSLVEGGDEQYF	TGTGCCAGCAGCTTAGTTGAAGGGGGCGACGAGCAGTACTTC
.	TRBV6-4	TRBJ2-7	TRBD2	CASSPGTSGKTYEQYF	TGTGCCAGCAGTCCCGGGACTAGCGGAAAAACCTACGAGCAGTACTTC
.	TRBV6-1	TRBJ1-3	.	CASSAPLSSGNTIYF	TGTGCCAGCAGCGCACCCCTAAGCTCTGGAAACACCATATATTTT
.	TRBV7-9	TRBJ1-1	TRBD1	CASSLGTGATEAFF	TGTGCCAGCAGCTTAGGGACAGGGGCCACTGAAGCTTTCTTT
.	TRBV6-5	TRBJ2-5	TRBD2	CASSLSGRETQYF	TGTGCCAGCAGCCTTAGCGGGAGAGAGACCCAGTACTTC
.	TRBV6-1	TRBJ2-7	TRBD2	CASSVVRTRPYEQYF	TGTGCCAGCAGTGTGGTTCGGACTAGACCTTACGAGCAGTACTTC
.	TRBV7-2	TRBJ1-1	TRBD1	CASSQQGDTEAFF	TGTGCCAGCAGCCAACAGGGGGACACTGAAGCTTTCTTT
.	TRBV19	TRBJ1-3	.	CASSMIRLFSGNTIYF	TGTGCCAGTAGTATGATTAGACTCTTCTCTGGAAACACCATATATTTT
.	TRBV6-1	TRBJ2-2	TRBD2	CASSGSSGSALSGELFF	TGTGCCAGCAGTGGTTCTAGCGGGAGTGCGTTATCCGGGGAGCTGTTTTTT
.	TRBV6-6	TRBJ2-5	TRBD2	CASSLGGEETQYF	TGTGCCAGCAGTCTGGGGGGGGAAGAGACCCAGTACTTC
.	TRBV6-5	TRBJ1-1	.	CASSYGAMNTEAFF	TGTGCCAGCAGTTACGGGGCCATGAACACTGAAGCTTTCTTT
.	TRBV15	TRBJ2-3	TRBD1	CATSPGQGKNTQYF	TGTGCCACCAGTCCGGGACAGGGAAAAAATACGCAGTATTTT
once	TRBV19	TRBJ1-2	TRBD1	CASQGARNYGYTF	TGTGCCAGTCAGGGGGCGCGGAACTATGGCTACACCTTC
.	TRBV19	TRBJ1-5	TRBD1	CASSYPRDRGDEGQPQHF	TGTGCCAGTAGTTACCCCCGGGACAGGGGAGATGAGGGCCAGCCCCAGCATTTT
.	TRBV19	TRBJ2-3	.	CASSPRLADTQYF	TGTGCCAGTAGTCCCCGACTAGCAGATACGCAGTATTTT